Below, 7 T cell receptor beta chains from the same sample are listed, as sequenced in a study of cytomegalovirus exposure and HLA in healthy donors (dated by TCRdb to about 2017). Libraries were prepared through the immunoSEQ multiplex PCR assay. The multiplex PCR relied on a mix of 60 forward primers for TCR Vbeta segments and 13 reverse primers for TCR Jbeta segments. TCRdb holds this immuneACCESS table with in-frame rearrangements only. Some clones are missing; in checked studies, unresolved V genes explain under half, and the rest has no known cause. Present in this sample are nearly 200,000 clones, about four fifths of which were seen just once. The ten largest clones add up to around 0.38% of the sample. Sequences were obtained from PBMCs. The receptors stem from a male donor in good health and CMV-seropositive.

This rearrangement joins TRBV5-1 to TRBJ2-5, with TRBD1 matching 9 bases. This CDR3 has 16 amino acids. The trim removed 5 bases at V and 5 bases at J, leaving 13 bases unmatched. Germline lookup yields CDR1 SGHRS and CDR2 YFSETQ. The chain's CDR3 is CASRYTGTGLAETQYF. The CDR3 coding sequence is TGCGCCAGCAGATATACCGGGACAGGGCTGGCTGAGACCCAGTACTTC.

There are a few counts of this clone. This chain uses TRBV7-2 with TRBJ2-7; D is unclear. V was cut by 2 bases and J by 3 bases, with 5 bases left in between. The CDR3 consists of 12 residues. Germline V lookup: CDR1 SGHTA, CDR2 FQGNSA. CDR3 protein: CASSLSNYEQYF. For the CDR3, the DNA is TGTGCCAGCAGCTTAAGCAACTACGAGCAGTACTTC.

The table lists this clone with a count of one. The chain has TRBV6-5 and TRBJ2-1; D is unresolved. The CDR3 is made up of 10 amino acids. The V gene's germline CDR1 is MNHEY and CDR2 SVGAGI. Trimming took off 6 bases at V and 10 bases at J, with 7 bases between the two ends. CDR3: CASRRIEQFF. The CDR3 bases are TGTGCCAGCAGGCGGATCGAGCAGTTCTTC.

The V gene is TRBV15, the J gene TRBJ1-2; D remains ambiguous. V lost 1 base, J lost 7 bases, and 16 bases lay in between. Germline V gene lookup returns CDR1 LNHNV and CDR2 YYDKDF (reference sequence). There are 15 residues in the CDR3. The CDR3 coding sequence is TGTGCCACCAGCAGAGTCTTGGAGTCGGCGGGTGGCTACACCTTC. It is translated as CATSRVLESAGGYTF.

The J gene is TRBJ1-3, the V gene TRBV15; TRBD1 is a possible D gene (6 bases). Germline V gives CDR1 LNHNV, CDR2 YYDKDF (reference sequence). The ends were cut back, 0 bases at V and 3 bases at J, with 18 bases in the middle. The CDR3 totals 18 residues. The CDR3 nucleotides read TGTGCCACCAGCAGAGAAGTAGGGGGGGGGTTAAATGGAAACACCATATATTTT. Translating gives CATSREVGGGLNGNTIYF.

Only a few counts were recorded for this clone. The chain couples TRBV30 to TRBJ1-5; 7 nucleotides match TRBD1. The CDR3 covers 13 residues. CDR1 and CDR2 (germline): GTSNPN, SVGIG (reference sequence). The V and J ends lost 5 bases and 0 bases, in that order; junction bases with no gene match: 1. The CDR3 is CAWDRDSNQPQHF. The DNA for the CDR3 is TGTGCCTGGGACAGGGATAGCAATCAGCCCCAGCATTTT.

The chain links TRBV4-1 to TRBJ2-1; 8 nucleotides align to TRBD1. The CDR3 has 17 residues. Germline CDR1 is MGHRA and CDR2 is YSYEKL. V lost 3 bases, J lost 6 bases, and 13 bases stayed unmatched. CDR3 DNA sequence: TGCGCCAGCAGCCACCGGACAGGGTTTGAACTAAGCAATGAGCAGTTCTTC. It is translated as CASSHRTGFELSNEQFF.